These T cell receptor beta chains were read from a single sample in a study of cytomegalovirus exposure and HLA in healthy donors. Only in-frame clones appear in the TCRdb table, and some are missing; sequencing was by immunoSEQ multiplex PCR. The data contain 90,000 to 150,000 clones, more than 75% of them singletons. Source material: PBMCs. Every receptor here comes from a woman between 18 and 30 years old in good health and CMV-seropositive. The conserved cysteine and the conserved F or W are not part of the CDR3 here. Size is omitted from some rows. Given values are once, few, many or a class for expanded clones.

V gene: TRBV7-9; clone size: .; J gene: TRBJ1-2; CDR3 protein: ASSPAETGGSWYGYT
V gene: TRBV11-2; clone size: .; J gene: TRBJ2-2; CDR3 protein: ASSYRVTGELF
V gene: TRBV6-5; clone size: .; J gene: TRBJ2-1; CDR3 protein: ASSGQDYNEQF
V gene: TRBV6-6; clone size: .; J gene: TRBJ1-2; CDR3 protein: ASSSTGYSYGYT
V gene: TRBV6-5; clone size: .; J gene: TRBJ2-5; CDR3 protein: ASSYAPGQGETQY
V gene: TRBV6-5; clone size: .; J gene: TRBJ2-3; CDR3 protein: ASRIRGGVTDTQY
V gene: TRBV19; clone size: .; J gene: TRBJ2-7; CDR3 protein: ASSIEAASYEQY
V gene: TRBV7-9; clone size: once; J gene: TRBJ1-2; CDR3 protein: ASSLGWPGSNYGYT
V gene: TRBV18; clone size: .; J gene: TRBJ1-2; CDR3 protein: ASSPQGLHGYT
V gene: TRBV2; clone size: .; J gene: TRBJ1-3; CDR3 protein: ASSHGQGAGNTIY
V gene: TRBV29-1; clone size: .; J gene: TRBJ1-1; CDR3 protein: SVERSPGTEAF
V gene: TRBV29-1; clone size: once; J gene: TRBJ2-3; CDR3 protein: SVDAGQGTDTQY
V gene: TRBV5-1; clone size: .; J gene: TRBJ1-1; CDR3 protein: ASSLRQANTEAF
V gene: TRBV4-1; clone size: .; J gene: TRBJ1-1; CDR3 protein: ASSQDARSDRGLGTEAF
V gene: TRBV5-6; clone size: .; J gene: TRBJ1-2; CDR3 protein: ASSLIPGQGEGYGYT
V gene: TRBV6-1; clone size: .; J gene: TRBJ1-5; CDR3 protein: ASSRERDQPQH
V gene: TRBV6-5; clone size: .; J gene: TRBJ2-7; CDR3 protein: ASTLTGQGSHEQY